This section outlines one TCR beta chain sequence together with its context. The antigen remains unidentified. The data belong to a study of response to subunit inactivated influenza vaccine. The study, taken as a whole, reports: The authors suggested that every seasonal influenza vaccination recruits few new T cells.

TCRdb reprocessed the RT-PCR reads via MiXCR and lists one record per CDR3 protein. Among under 800,000 distinct CDR3 sequences listed, about 15% were seen once. Trimming stripped 3 bases from V and 4 bases from J, with 10 bases between. This CDR3 is 15 amino acids long. The chain combines TRBV12-3 or TRBV12-4 with TRBJ2-6, with D perhaps TRBD1 or TRBD2 (6 bases each). The input for sequencing was PBMCs from blood, taken approximately 15 days before vaccination. This TCR was sampled from a man over 45 who received an inactivated influenza vaccine. This CDR3 reads CASSFWGAGANVLTF. For the CDR3, the DNA is TGTGCCAGCAGTTTTTGGGGGGCCGGGGCCAACGTCCTGACTTTC.